The 21 T cell receptor beta chains below all came from one sample that was sequenced in a study of OX40 agonist ivuxolimab in advanced cancers. Method: immunoSEQ multiplex PCR; TCRdb's copy keeps in-frame clones and lacks some. The sample yields approximately 90,000 clones, around nine tenths seen once. Sequenced here: CD4+ or CD8+ T cells sorted from blood, sampled in a trial of the OX40 agonist ivuxolimab. These receptors were taken from an adult with an advanced solid tumor such as melanoma, head and neck, liver or kidney cancer.

V and J are TRBV5-6 and TRBJ2-7, with 14 bases that match TRBD2. The CDR3 runs 18 residues. V dropped 4 bases and J dropped 0; count of bases not matched to a gene: 9. Germline CDR1 is SGHDT and CDR2 is YYEEEE. CDR3 nucleotide sequence: TGTGCCAGCAGCCTGGGACTAGCGGGGGCCTTTAGCTCCTACGAGCAGTACTTC. This encodes CASSLGLAGAFSSYEQYF.

This clone was found a few times. The chain links TRBV7-2 to TRBJ1-1; the D gene is possibly TRBD1 (6 bases). V was shortened by 6 bases and J by 1 base, with 15 bases between the two germline ends. Germline V lookup: CDR1 SGHTA, CDR2 FQGNSA. The CDR3 is 15 amino acids. The CDR3 is CASRRGGGGNTEAFF. Here the CDR3 DNA reads TGTGCCAGCAGAAGAGGGGGAGGTGGGAACACTGAAGCTTTCTTT. Drawing the rest from reference TRBV7-2 and TRBJ1-1, the complete variable domain is GAGVSQSPSNKVTEKGKDVELRCDPISGHTALYWYRQSLGQGLEFLIYFQGNSAPDKSGLPSDRFSAERTGGSVSTLTIQRTQQEDSAVYLCASRRGGGGNTEAFFGQGTRLTVV.

The chain carries TRBV28 and TRBJ1-1, with D possibly being TRBD1 (5 bases). Germline V lookup: CDR1 MDHEN, CDR2 SYDVKM. V lost 1 base to trimming and J lost 4 bases, with 13 bases between them. The CDR3 sequence is 15 residues long. The CDR3 DNA reads as TGTGCCAGCAGTTTATCGGGGGGAATGGGCACTGAAGCTTTCTTT. Translated, it gives CASSLSGGMGTEAFF.

J is TRBJ2-2 and V is TRBV28, with no clear D. Germline V gene lookup returns CDR1 MDHEN and CDR2 SYDVKM. V was cut by 2 bases and J by 6 bases, with 7 bases left in between. This CDR3 region has 13 residues. In DNA form, the CDR3 reads TGTGCCAGCAGTTTACAGGTCTCCGGGGAGCTGTTTTTT. Protein: CASSLQVSGELFF. Supplemented by reference TRBV28 and TRBJ2-2, the full variable domain reads DVKVTQSSRYLVKRTGEKVFLECVQDMDHENMFWYRQDPGLGLRLIYFSYDVKMKEKGDIPEGYSVSREKKERFSLILESASTNQTSMYLCASSLQVSGELFFGEGSRLTVL.

The CDR3, as DNA: TGTGCCAGCGAAACATGGGGGACAGGGGGGAATGAGCAGTTCTTC. This sequence encodes CASETWGTGGNEQFF. The chain has TRBV28 and TRBJ2-1, with TRBD1 matching over 11 bases. This CDR3 has 15 residues. Trimming at V came to 8 bases and at J to 7 bases, leaving 10 bases not matched to a gene. CDR1 MDHEN and CDR2 SYDVKM come from the germline V gene.

Only one count was recorded for this clone. The V call is TRBV6-6, the J call TRBJ2-7; the D is unclear. Trimming left V 0 bases short and J 2 bases short, with 2 bases between. CDR1 is MNHNY and CDR2 is SVGAGI in the germline V gene (reference sequence). The length of the CDR3 is 12 residues. In DNA form, the CDR3 reads TGTGCCAGCAGTTACTCGGCCTACGAGCAGTACTTC. Translating gives CASSYSAYEQYF.

The chain uses TRBV7-2 and TRBJ2-3; the D call may be TRBD1 or TRBD2 (6 bases each). Germline CDR1 reads SGHTA; CDR2 reads FQGNSA. The CDR3 sequence is 16 residues long. V gave up 5 bases and J gave up 0 bases, with 15 bases separating them. Here the CDR3 DNA reads TGTGCCAGCAGCCGCGTCCCGGGGGCTAGCACAGATACGCAGTATTTT. Its translation: CASSRVPGASTDTQYF.

V and J are TRBV30 and TRBJ2-7; D may be TRBD1 (6 bases). V lost 5 bases, J lost 0 bases, and 11 bases lay in between. The CDR3 consists of 13 residues. CDR1 GTSNPN and CDR2 SVGIG come from the germline V gene (reference sequence). CDR3 sequence (DNA): TGTGCCTGGGCTGAAGGGGGCTCCTACGAGCAGTACTTC. The encoded protein is CAWAEGGSYEQYF.

This clone was recorded a few times. This chain links TRBV28 with TRBJ1-6; D possibly corresponds to TRBD1 (5 bases). The V end lost 10 bases, the J end lost 7 bases, and 14 bases lay between the germline ends. Germline CDR1 and CDR2: MDHEN and SYDVKM. This CDR3 is built from 13 residues. CDR3 protein: CATWGRGNSPLHF. The CDR3 region has the DNA TGTGCCACCTGGGGTAGGGGAAATTCACCCCTCCACTTT.

The chain carries TRBV7-8 and TRBJ2-2, with D perhaps TRBD1 or TRBD2 (7 bases each). The CDR3 contains 13 residues. Trimming shortened V by 5 bases and J by 12 bases, and 16 bases separated the two germline ends. Germline V lookup: CDR1 SGHVS, CDR2 FQNEAQ. CDR3 nucleotides: TGTGCCAGCAGCGGCTCCCAGGGGGGGAAGCTGTTTTTT. It yields the protein CASSGSQGGKLFF.

The rearrangement links TRBV10-3 to TRBJ1-1; D is possibly TRBD1 (5 bases). CDR1 and CDR2 (germline): ENHRY, SYGVKD. Trimming shortened V by 1 base and J by 1 base, and 10 bases separated the two germline ends. This CDR3 is built from 15 residues. The CDR3 DNA follows: TGTGCCATCAGTGAGTACAGGATTCGGAACACTGAAGCTTTCTTT. Its translation: CAISEYRIRNTEAFF.

The chain couples TRBV5-1 to TRBJ2-7; D unclear. Per the germline V gene, CDR1 is SGHRS and CDR2 is YFSETQ. The CDR3 loop spans 13 amino acids. V was trimmed by 1 base and J by 0 bases, leaving 5 bases between them. The CDR3 region has the DNA TGCGCCAGCAGCTTGCTAAGCTCCTACGAGCAGTACTTC. Translating it yields CASSLLSSYEQYF. The variable domain in full, completed from reference TRBV5-1 and TRBJ2-7, reads KAGVTQTPRYLIKTRGQQVTLSCSPISGHRSVSWYQQTPGQGLQFLFEYFSETQRNKGNFPGRFSGRQFSNSRSEMNVSTLELGDSALYLCASSLLSSYEQYFGPGTRLTVT.

This chain links TRBV29-1 with TRBJ1-5; D gene uncertain. CDR3 length: 11 amino acids. Germline lookup yields CDR1 SQVTM and CDR2 ANQGSEA. V lost 3 bases and J lost 11, with 11 bases in between. CDR3 nucleotides: TGCAGCGTTGATCTGGGCCGGTCCCAGCATTTT. Translating gives CSVDLGRSQHF.

In regard to this clone: One junction end disagrees with the germline gene, perhaps due to a read error. The chain couples TRBV5-1 to TRBJ1-1, with D uncertain. Germline-derived CDR1 and CDR2 are SGHRS and YFSETQ. This CDR3 has 15 amino acids. This CDR3 reads CASKYREDSNTEAFF. CDR3 bases: TGCGCAAGCAAGTATAGGGAGGACTCGAACACTGAAGCTTTCTTT. Complete variable domain (other parts from reference TRBV5-1 and TRBJ1-1): KAGVTQTPRYLIKTRGQQVTLSCSPISGHRSVSWYQQTPGQGLQFLFEYFSETQRNKGNFPGRFSGRQFSNSRSEMNVSTLELGDSALYLCASKYREDSNTEAFFGQGTRLTVV.

The rearrangement joins TRBV4-3 to TRBJ1-3; 7 bases are shared with TRBD1. Germline V lookup: CDR1 LGHNA, CDR2 YSLEER. The CDR3 extends over 16 amino acids. V lost 0 bases to trimming and J lost 2 bases; unmatched junction nucleotides: 4. The CDR3 protein is CASSQETGDPGNTIYF. The CDR3 coding sequence is TGCGCCAGCAGCCAAGAAACAGGGGACCCTGGAAACACCATATATTTT.

The rearrangement links TRBV30 to TRBJ1-3; a possible D gene is TRBD1 (5 bases). The CDR3 runs to 13 residues. The germline V and J ends were trimmed by 3 bases and 4 bases, with 10 bases remaining between them. Germline CDR1 is GTSNPN and CDR2 is SVGIG (reference sequence). CDR3 sequence reads: CAWSGGLGNTIYF. DNA for the CDR3: TGTGCCTGGAGCGGGGGACTGGGAAACACCATATATTTT.

The chain is built from TRBV7-2 and TRBJ1-1; 9 bases line up with TRBD1. CDR3 length equals 15 residues. Unmatched junction bases numbered 9, after V lost 5 bases and J lost 5 bases. The germline V gene encodes CDR1 SGHTA and CDR2 FQGNSA. For the CDR3, the DNA is TGTGCCAGCAGCCCCCCCGGGACAGGGTTTACTGAAGCTTTCTTT. Residues: CASSPPGTGFTEAFF.

The chain is built from TRBV7-8 and TRBJ1-5; D is unresolved. V lost 0 bases, J lost 1 base, and 10 bases lay in between. The CDR3 has 16 amino acids. From germline, CDR1 is SGHVS and CDR2 FQNEAQ. The CDR3 DNA sequence: TGTGCCAGCAGCTTAGCGAGGCATCTGAGCAATCAGCCCCAGCATTTT. Translating gives CASSLARHLSNQPQHF.

V usage is TRBV30 and J usage is TRBJ1-4; D call uncertain. This CDR3 region has 14 residues. Trimming took 4 bases from V and 7 from J, leaving 16 bases between them. Germline CDR1 reads GTSNPN; CDR2 reads SVGIG (reference sequence). The CDR3 region has the DNA TGTGCCTGGACGCGGACCCCGGGTGGTGAAAAACTGTTTTTT. It is translated as CAWTRTPGGEKLFF.

This clone was found once. Sequence at one end of the junction differs from germline and may be a read error. The chain combines TRBV6-5 with TRBJ2-3; 8 bases agree with TRBD2. This CDR3 comprises 14 residues. Germline V gives CDR1 MNHEY, CDR2 SVGAGI. CDR3 protein: CASSRGGGTDTQYF. In DNA form, the CDR3 reads TGTGCCAGCAGTCGGGGGGGCGGCACGGATACGCAGTATTTT.

In the case of this clone: At one boundary the junction diverges from the germline segment, which might be a read error. The gene calls are TRBV28 and TRBJ2-7; 7 bases fit TRBD2. The CDR3 consists of 13 residues. CDR1 and CDR2 (germline): MDHEN, SYDVKM. The CDR3 region has the DNA TGTGCCAGCAGTCCTCCGGGGAGGGTTATGTTAGTCTTC. Its protein product is CASSPPGRVMLVF.